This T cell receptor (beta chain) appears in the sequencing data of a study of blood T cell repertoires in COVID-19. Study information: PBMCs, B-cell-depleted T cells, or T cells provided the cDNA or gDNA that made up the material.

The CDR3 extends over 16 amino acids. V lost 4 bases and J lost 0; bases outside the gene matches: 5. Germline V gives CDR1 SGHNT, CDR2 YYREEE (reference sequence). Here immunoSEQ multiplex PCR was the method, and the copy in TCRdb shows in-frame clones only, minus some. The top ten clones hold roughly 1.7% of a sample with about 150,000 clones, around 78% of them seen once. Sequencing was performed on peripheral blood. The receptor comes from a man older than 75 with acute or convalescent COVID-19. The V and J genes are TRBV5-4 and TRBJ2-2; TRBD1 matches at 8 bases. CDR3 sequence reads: CASSPLTGANTGELFF. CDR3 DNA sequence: TGTGCCAGCAGCCCCTTGACAGGGGCGAACACCGGGGAGCTGTTTTTT.